The 15 T cell receptor beta chains below were found in one sample sequenced in a study of cytomegalovirus exposure and HLA in healthy donors. Researchers ran the PCR with 60 Vbeta and 13 Jbeta primers. This table comes from immunoSEQ multiplex PCR, and its TCRdb copy is limited to in-frame clones, with some not included. Altogether 95,000 to 130,000 clones are present, under 85% being singletons, with the ten largest covering 1.6%. Sample: PBMCs. Source of these receptors: a woman younger than 35 in good health and CMV-seronegative.

The chain joins TRBV28 to TRBJ1-5; D is uncertain. Germline values: CDR1 MDHEN, CDR2 SYDVKM. Trimming cost V 8 bases and J 10 bases, with 21 bases left between them. The CDR3 is 14 residues long. CDR3: CASLPRPDFSPQHF. CDR3 nucleotide sequence: TGTGCCAGCCTCCCCCGGCCGGACTTTAGCCCCCAGCATTTT.

The chain uses TRBV30 and TRBJ1-1; D not certain. CDR3 length equals 16 residues. Looked up from germline, CDR1 is GTSNPN and CDR2 is SVGIG (reference sequence). The V end lost 1 base, the J end lost 1 base, and 16 bases lay between the germline ends. CDR3 protein: CAWSALPGTENTEAFF. The CDR3, as DNA: TGTGCCTGGAGTGCTCTCCCAGGCACCGAGAACACTGAAGCTTTCTTT.

The table lists this clone with a few counts. The chain carries TRBV5-4 and TRBJ2-1, with TRBD1 as a possible D gene (5 bases). This CDR3 has 15 residues. The germline gives CDR1 SGHNT, CDR2 YYREEE (reference sequence). V was pared by 0 bases and J by 3 bases, with 10 bases between. The CDR3 nucleotides read TGTGCCAGCAGCTTGGGGGGCCCGGGCTACAATGAGCAGTTCTTC. Translation: CASSLGGPGYNEQFF.

This clone was found a few times. This chain uses TRBV27 with TRBJ1-2; 7 bases map to TRBD1. Germline V gene sequence: CDR1 MNHEY, CDR2 SMNVEV (reference sequence). V trimming: 6 bases; J trimming: 5 bases; junction bases outside the gene matches: 18. The CDR3 is made up of 17 amino acids. This chain's CDR3 is CASRGYTEGASLYGYTF. The CDR3 nucleotides read TGTGCCAGCAGAGGCTATACTGAGGGGGCCTCGCTATATGGCTACACCTTC.

V is TRBV5-8 and J is TRBJ2-5; D is unclear. With 1 base removed from V and 0 bases from J, the gap between germline ends came to 4 bases. Per the germline V gene, CDR1 is SGHTS and CDR2 is YDEGEE. The CDR3 spans 13 residues. CDR3 bases: TGTGCCAGCAGCTTGCGGTACCAAGAGACCCAGTACTTC. Amino acid sequence: CASSLRYQETQYF.

This clone was observed a few times. The gene calls are TRBV27 and TRBJ2-7; a possible D gene is TRBD2 (5 bases). Germline V CDR1 and CDR2: MNHEY, SMNVEV (reference sequence). V dropped 5 bases and J dropped 4 bases, with 21 bases sitting between them. This CDR3 comprises 16 residues. The CDR3 reads CASSPQDGELNYEQYF. The DNA for the CDR3 is TGTGCCAGCAGTCCACAAGACGGGGAACTTAATTACGAGCAGTACTTC.

The CDR3 nucleotides read TGTGCCAGCAGCCGGGACAGGAGGTGGGAAAAACTGTTTTTT. Its translation: CASSRDRRWEKLFF. The V gene is TRBV6-5, the J gene TRBJ1-4, with 8 bases aligning to TRBD1. This CDR3 is 14 amino acids long. The V segment lost 6 bases and the J segment 8 bases; nucleotides outside the gene matches: 8. The germline gives CDR1 MNHEY, CDR2 SVGAGI.

The V call is TRBV29-1, the J call TRBJ1-5; a possible D gene is TRBD1 (6 bases). The germline V gene encodes CDR1 SQVTM and CDR2 ANQGSEA. The CDR3 sequence is 19 residues long. Between the trimmed V and J ends, which lost 2 bases and 1 base, there was a span of 24 bases. CDR3: CSVERGGTSRSPSNQPQHF. DNA for the CDR3: TGCAGCGTTGAAAGGGGGGGGACATCCAGATCTCCAAGCAATCAGCCCCAGCATTTT.

The chain is built from TRBV28 and TRBJ1-1; the D gene is possibly TRBD1 (5 bases). The CDR3 is made up of 13 amino acids. V dropped 2 bases and J dropped 5 bases, with 9 bases sitting between them. Germline V gene lookup returns CDR1 MDHEN and CDR2 SYDVKM. Here the CDR3 reads CASSLVHRTEAFF. Written as DNA, the CDR3 is TGTGCCAGCAGTTTAGTCCACAGGACTGAAGCTTTCTTT.

The table lists this clone with a few counts. V gene TRBV28 combines with J gene TRBJ1-5; no clear D gene. Per the germline V gene, CDR1 is MDHEN and CDR2 is SYDVKM. The V end lost 6 bases, the J end lost 2 bases, and 11 bases lay between the germline ends. The CDR3 has 14 residues. The DNA of the CDR3 is TGTGCCAGCAGATCTCGACACCGCAATCAGCCCCAGCATTTT. Its protein product is CASRSRHRNQPQHF. Using reference TRBV28 and TRBJ1-5 for the parts outside the CDR3, the full variable domain is DVKVTQSSRYLVKRTGEKVFLECVQDMDHENMFWYRQDPGLGLRLIYFSYDVKMKEKGDIPEGYSVSREKKERFSLILESASTNQTSMYLCASRSRHRNQPQHFGDGTRLSIL.

CDR3 coding DNA: TGTGCCAGCAGCATCTGGACAGGGGGGAATGAGCAGTTCTTC. It is translated as CASSIWTGGNEQFF. This chain connects TRBV7-8 to TRBJ2-1; 10 bases fit TRBD1. Losses at the gene ends were 5 bases for V and 7 bases for J; bases not matched to a gene: 5. CDR1 SGHVS and CDR2 FQNEAQ come from the germline V gene. There are 14 residues in the CDR3.

The chain recombines TRBV6-5 with TRBJ2-5, with a tentative D call TRBD1 (6 bases). The V end was cut by 6 bases, the J end by 3 bases, with 11 bases between. The germline V gene encodes CDR1 MNHEY and CDR2 SVGAGI. The CDR3 runs 13 residues. The CDR3 here is CASRGGAEETQYF. DNA of the CDR3: TGTGCCAGCAGAGGGGGAGCAGAAGAGACCCAGTACTTC.

The V call is TRBV2, the J call TRBJ2-2; TRBD2 is a possible D gene (5 bases). Deletions cut 7 bases from V and 2 bases from J, with 14 bases between. This CDR3 spans 15 amino acids. Germline values: CDR1 SNHLY, CDR2 FYNNEI. The chain's CDR3 is CASTHRGSNTGELFF. CDR3 nucleotide sequence: TGTGCCAGCACCCATCGGGGATCCAACACCGGGGAGCTGTTTTTT. The full variable domain, rest sourced from reference TRBV2 and TRBJ2-2, is EPEVTQTPSHQVTQMGQEVILRCVPISNHLYFYWYRQILGQKVEFLVSFYNNEISEKSEIFDDQFSVERPDGSNFTLKIRSTKLEDSAMYFCASTHRGSNTGELFFGEGSRLTVL.

The chain has TRBV29-1 and TRBJ1-1, with D perhaps matching TRBD1 (6 bases). The CDR3 extends over 15 amino acids. CDR1 SQVTM and CDR2 ANQGSEA come from the germline V gene. V gave up 5 bases and J gave up 4 bases, with 20 bases separating them. CDR3 in amino acids: CSVTGGRGLGTEAFF. The CDR3 coding sequence is TGCAGCGTTACAGGTGGCAGGGGCCTGGGCACTGAAGCTTTCTTT.

There are a few counts of this clone. The chain is built from TRBV9 and TRBJ2-2, with 9 bases that match TRBD1. The CDR3 consists of 16 residues. The germline gives CDR1 SGDLS, CDR2 YYNGEE. V dropped 4 bases and J dropped 7; count of bases not matched to a gene: 11. The CDR3 nucleotides read TGTGCCAGCAGCACCCGAGGGACAGGGTACGGCGGGGAGCTGTTTTTT. Translated: CASSTRGTGYGGELFF.